This entry lists 8 T cell receptor beta chains sequenced from one sample in a study of blood T cell repertoires in COVID-19. Repertoires were generated with immunoSEQ multiplex PCR, while TCRdb's copy carries only in-frame clones and drops some. The sample comprises 250,000 to 300,000 clones, roughly 88% of which are singletons, and 10% rests with the top ten. Sequenced sample: peripheral blood. Receptor source: a woman aged 70-85 years with COVID-19, enrolled during active disease.

The chain uses TRBV7-2 and TRBJ2-7, with D possibly TRBD1 on 5 matching bases. Trimming removed 5 bases at V and 0 bases at J, with 14 bases between. The CDR3 covers 15 residues. In germline, CDR1 is SGHTA, CDR2 FQGNSA. The CDR3 here is CASSHQWGNSYEQYF. DNA of the CDR3: TGTGCCAGCAGCCATCAATGGGGCAACTCCTACGAGCAGTACTTC.

The table lists this clone with a count of one. This sequence joins TRBV7-2 and TRBJ1-1; 11 positions match TRBD1. From germline, CDR1 is SGHTA and CDR2 FQGNSA. This CDR3 comprises 15 residues. V gave up 1 base and J gave up 2 bases; unmatched junction bases: 0. This chain's CDR3 is CASSLGTGGNTEAFF. For the CDR3, the DNA is TGTGCCAGCAGCTTAGGGACAGGGGGCAACACTGAAGCTTTCTTT.

V gene TRBV6-5 combines with J gene TRBJ2-4; a weak D match, TRBD2 (5 bases). V was clipped by 8 bases and J by 3 bases, with 11 bases between them. From germline, CDR1 is MNHEY and CDR2 SVGAGI. This CDR3 spans 13 amino acids. The CDR3 protein is CASGRGFKNIQYF. The CDR3 DNA follows: TGTGCCAGCGGACGGGGTTTCAAAAACATTCAGTACTTC.

This clone occurred once. The genes are TRBV25-1 and TRBJ2-5; no reliable D call. V was pared by 4 bases and J by 0 bases, with 12 bases between. CDR1 and CDR2 (germline): MGHDK, SYGVNS. There are 15 residues in the CDR3. CDR3 loop: CASSAGVLYQETQYF. CDR3 DNA sequence: TGTGCCAGCAGTGCCGGAGTGTTGTACCAAGAGACCCAGTACTTC.

Note on this clone: In the same sample, other DNA sequences code for this CDR3. The chain couples TRBV15 to TRBJ1-1; TRBD1 might be the D (6 bases). The germline V gene has CDR1 LNHNV and CDR2 YYDKDF (reference sequence). Trimming stripped 6 bases from V and 1 base from J, with 12 bases between. The CDR3 loop spans 14 amino acids. The CDR3 DNA sequence: TGTGCCACCAGTTCCGACAGGACGAACACTGAAGCTTTCTTT. It specifies CATSSDRTNTEAFF.

This clone appeared once. The chain carries TRBV12-3 or TRBV12-4 and TRBJ2-5, with 11 bases that match TRBD1. J was trimmed by 14 bases and V by 6 bases; bases with no gene match: 8. This CDR3 region has 12 residues. CDR3 bases: TGTGCCAGCAGCCAAGGACAGGGGGCTCCATACTTC. It specifies CASSQGQGAPYF.

The chain uses TRBV18 and TRBJ2-7, with D maybe TRBD2 (5 bases). The germline gives CDR1 KGHSH, CDR2 LQKENI. Trimming removed 3 bases at V and 2 bases at J, with 5 bases between. This CDR3 contains 12 residues. The CDR3 DNA follows: TGTGCCAGCTCACCCGGGACCTACGAGCAGTACTTC. This codes for CASSPGTYEQYF.

The chain carries TRBV5-1 and TRBJ2-5; the D gene is possibly TRBD1 (5 bases). Germline V gene sequence: CDR1 SGHRS, CDR2 YFSETQ. V gave up 4 bases and J gave up 4 bases, with 14 bases separating them. This CDR3 has 14 amino acids. CDR3 DNA sequence: TGCGCCAGCAGCGCCGGACAATTAGTAGAGACCCAGTACTTC. It codes for CASSAGQLVETQYF.